This is a list of T cell receptor beta chains from one sample in a study of control samples from healthy donors and cancer patients. Libraries were prepared by immunoSEQ multiplex PCR; TCRdb keeps only in-frame clonotypes and omits some of them. The sample yields 100,000 to 150,000 clones, more than 80% seen once. Material for sequencing was blood. All receptors come from a man aged 35 to 55 in good health. Both conserved end residues are part of each CDR3. D genes are given only for firm matches. Size is stated for part of the rows, as once, few or many counts, or as a class when the clone is expanded.

j_call	d_call	clone_size	v_call	cdr3_aa	cdr3_nt
TRBJ1-1	-	-	TRBV2	CATRQNMNTEAFF	TGTGCCACCAGACAGAACATGAACACTGAAGCTTTCTTT
TRBJ1-2	-	-	TRBV4-1	CASSQAFANTNYGYTF	TGCGCCAGCAGCCAAGCCTTTGCCAACACCAACTATGGCTACACCTTC
TRBJ1-3	-	few	TRBV27	CASKFWCLAGNTIYF	TGTGCCAGCAAATTCTGGTGTCTAGCTGGAAACACCATATATTTT
TRBJ1-6	TRBD1	-	TRBV19	CASTDRGYNSPLHF	TGTGCCAGCACCGACAGGGGATATAATTCACCCCTCCACTTT
TRBJ2-6	TRBD2	once	TRBV19	CASNGGTSLSGANVLTF	TGTGCCAGTAACGGGGGGACTAGCCTCTCTGGGGCCAACGTCCTGACTTTC
TRBJ2-7	TRBD1	-	TRBV30	CASSRGQQQYF	TGTGCCTCTAGTAGGGGGCAGCAGCAGTACTTC
TRBJ2-2	-	-	TRBV27	CASSLRRGGYTGELFF	TGTGCCAGCAGTTTAAGGAGGGGGGGGTACACCGGGGAGCTGTTTTTT
TRBJ1-2	TRBD1	-	TRBV9	CASSAGTGEAYGYTF	TGTGCCAGCAGCGCCGGGACAGGGGAAGCCTATGGCTACACCTTC
TRBJ1-2	-	once	TRBV30	CAWTPLSRGYTF	TGTGCCTGGACCCCGTTAAGCAGGGGCTACACCTTC
TRBJ2-2	-	-	TRBV4-1	CASCLARTTGELFF	TGCGCCAGCTGTCTAGCTCGGACCACCGGGGAGCTGTTTTTT
TRBJ1-6	TRBD1	-	TRBV19	CASSTGTGYNSPLHF	TGTGCCAGTAGTACCGGGACAGGGTATAATTCACCCCTCCACTTT
TRBJ2-5	-	few	TRBV30	CAWRPQERGEETQYF	TGTGCCTGGCGCCCCCAGGAGAGGGGCGAAGAGACCCAGTACTTC
TRBJ1-5	-	-	TRBV19	CASSIGRNHLRDQPQHF	TGTGCCAGTAGTATAGGACGGAATCATCTGAGGGATCAGCCCCAGCATTTT
TRBJ2-5	-	once	TRBV5-1	CASSSGLGGPETQYF	TGCGCCAGCAGCTCGGGACTAGGGGGCCCAGAGACCCAGTACTTC
TRBJ2-5	TRBD1	-	TRBV3-1/TRBV3-2	CASSQGGQKKETQYF	TGTGCCAGCAGCCAAGGGGGACAGAAGAAAGAGACCCAGTACTTC
TRBJ1-1	-	-	TRBV19	CASSRYVGQGAEAFF	TGTGCCAGTAGTCGATATGTGGGGCAGGGCGCTGAAGCTTTCTTT
TRBJ1-2	TRBD1	-	TRBV5-4	CASSPIGQGEHTF	TGTGCCAGCAGCCCTATAGGACAGGGGGAGCACACCTTC
TRBJ1-2	-	-	TRBV5-1	CASSPTGLNYGYTF	TGCGCCAGCAGCCCTACAGGGCTGAACTATGGCTACACCTTC
TRBJ1-5	-	-	TRBV3-1/TRBV3-2	CASSPRVGSNQPQHF	TGTGCCAGCAGCCCAAGGGTTGGAAGCAATCAGCCCCAGCATTTT
TRBJ1-1	TRBD1	-	TRBV14	CASSMEGAQAFF	TGTGCCAGCAGCATGGAGGGGGCACAAGCTTTCTTT
TRBJ2-3	TRBD2	-	TRBV3-1/TRBV3-2	CASSQDISGVDTQYF	TGTGCCAGCAGCCAAGACATTAGCGGGGTAGATACGCAGTATTTT
TRBJ1-2	-	-	TRBV3-1/TRBV3-2	CASSPGRGANYGYTF	TGTGCCAGCAGCCCGGGACGGGGCGCTAACTATGGCTACACCTTC
TRBJ1-1	-	-	TRBV27	CASSKTTAMNTEAFF	TGTGCCAGCAGCAAAACGACAGCAATGAACACTGAAGCTTTCTTT
TRBJ1-1	-	-	TRBV5-1	CASRLGTNTEAFF	TGCGCCAGCAGACTCGGGACTAACACTGAAGCTTTCTTT
TRBJ2-5	-	-	TRBV27	CASSLKNRDPQETQYF	TGTGCCAGCAGTTTAAAGAACAGGGACCCGCAAGAGACCCAGTACTTC
TRBJ2-3	-	few	TRBV5-4	CASSFPGTHKADTQYF	TGTGCCAGCAGCTTTCCTGGGACTCATAAAGCAGATACGCAGTATTTT
TRBJ1-3	-	-	TRBV14	CASSQGYSRGFFGNTIYF	TGTGCCAGCAGCCAAGGGTACAGCAGGGGCTTCTTTGGAAACACCATATATTTT
TRBJ2-2	-	-	TRBV3-1/TRBV3-2	CASSQAGHTGELFF	TGTGCCAGCAGCCAAGCCGGACACACCGGGGAGCTGTTTTTT
TRBJ2-5	-	-	TRBV6-5	CASSPAAGRTQYF	TGTGCCAGCAGTCCCGCGGCAGGGAGGACCCAGTACTTC
TRBJ2-5	-	once	TRBV7-3	CASSSSNRETQYF	TGTGCCAGCAGCTCATCCAACAGGGAGACCCAGTACTTC
TRBJ1-1	TRBD1	-	TRBV27	CASSFGQVHLRTEAFF	TGTGCCAGCAGTTTCGGACAGGTCCACCTTCGAACTGAAGCTTTCTTT
TRBJ2-6	-	-	TRBV7-9	CASSPDSWRANVLTF	TGTGCCAGCAGCCCGGACTCCTGGCGGGCCAACGTCCTGACTTTC
TRBJ2-3	TRBD2	-	TRBV3-1/TRBV3-2	CASSQRPSGGASTDTQYF	TGTGCCAGCAGCCAACGGCCTAGCGGGGGGGCCTCCACAGATACGCAGTATTTT
TRBJ1-5	-	-	TRBV19	CACSIGGTPGVPHF	TGTGCCTGTAGTATAGGAGGGACACCCGGCGTTCCGCATTTT
TRBJ2-1	TRBD1	-	TRBV29-1	CSSRAGGYNEQFF	TGCAGTTCCAGGGCAGGGGGATACAATGAGCAGTTCTTC
TRBJ2-5	TRBD2	-	TRBV6-5	CASSLGRSQETQYF	TGTGCCAGCAGTCTCGGGAGGTCCCAAGAGACCCAGTACTTC
TRBJ1-2	-	-	TRBV6-5	CASLRSGGGYTF	TGTGCCAGCCTTCGGTCCGGGGGTGGCTACACCTTC
TRBJ1-1	-	-	TRBV5-1	CASRDGTEAFF	TGCGCCAGCAGGGACGGCACTGAAGCTTTCTTT
TRBJ2-1	-	once	TRBV4-2	CASSQGDMNEQFF	TGTGCCAGCAGCCAAGGAGACATGAATGAGCAGTTCTTC
TRBJ2-7	-	once	TRBV18	CASSPGSGYEQYF	TGTGCCAGCTCACCGGGAAGCGGCTACGAGCAGTACTTC
TRBJ1-1	-	-	TRBV5-1	CASSLDRAGKEAFF	TGCGCCAGCAGCTTGGATCGGGCAGGGAAAGAAGCTTTCTTT
TRBJ2-5	TRBD2	-	TRBV5-1	CASKLRASGVETQYF	TGCGCCAGCAAACTACGGGCGAGCGGGGTCGAGACCCAGTACTTC
TRBJ1-1	TRBD1	-	TRBV9	CASSEGTENTEAFF	TGTGCCAGCAGCGAGGGGACAGAGAACACTGAAGCTTTCTTT
TRBJ2-3	-	-	TRBV27	CASKRKGELADTQYF	TGTGCCAGCAAAAGAAAAGGGGAGTTAGCAGATACGCAGTATTTT
TRBJ1-5	-	-	TRBV6-5	CASSQQETQPQHF	TGTGCCAGCAGTCAACAGGAGACTCAGCCCCAGCATTTT
TRBJ1-2	TRBD1	-	TRBV7-8	CASSLGSDRGGYGYTF	TGTGCCAGCAGCTTAGGCTCGGACAGGGGTGGCTATGGCTACACCTTC
TRBJ2-7	TRBD1	-	TRBV19	CASSIGGSGGLYEQYF	TGTGCCAGTAGTATAGGAGGCTCAGGGGGCTTATACGAGCAGTACTTC
TRBJ2-2	TRBD1	-	TRBV5-6	CASSLIEDRGPGELFF	TGTGCCAGCAGCTTGATCGAGGACAGGGGGCCCGGGGAGCTGTTTTTT
TRBJ2-7	-	-	TRBV5-1	CASSLDRANEQYF	TGCGCCAGCAGCTTGGACAGGGCCAACGAGCAGTACTTC
TRBJ2-3	-	-	TRBV5-8	CASSLYLGQGQDTQYF	TGTGCCAGCAGCTTGTACCTGGGGCAGGGGCAAGATACGCAGTATTTT